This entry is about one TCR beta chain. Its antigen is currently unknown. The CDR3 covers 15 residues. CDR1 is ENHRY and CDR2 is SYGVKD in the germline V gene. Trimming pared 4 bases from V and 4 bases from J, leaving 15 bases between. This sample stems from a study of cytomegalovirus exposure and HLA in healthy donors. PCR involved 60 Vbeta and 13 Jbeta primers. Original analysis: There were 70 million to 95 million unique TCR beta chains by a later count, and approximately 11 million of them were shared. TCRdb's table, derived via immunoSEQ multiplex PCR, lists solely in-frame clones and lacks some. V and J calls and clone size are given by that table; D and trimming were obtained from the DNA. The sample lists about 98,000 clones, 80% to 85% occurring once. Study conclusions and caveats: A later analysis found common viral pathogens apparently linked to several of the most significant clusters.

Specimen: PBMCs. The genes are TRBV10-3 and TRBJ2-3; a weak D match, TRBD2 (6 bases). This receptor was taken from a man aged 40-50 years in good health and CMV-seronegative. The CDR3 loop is CAISGVSGISDTQYF. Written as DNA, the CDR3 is TGTGCCATCAGTGGAGTTAGCGGTATCTCAGATACGCAGTATTTT.